The 7 T cell receptor beta chains below all came from one sample that was sequenced in a study of cytomegalovirus exposure and HLA in healthy donors. The PCR employed 60 Vbeta primers together with 13 Jbeta primers. The table came from immunoSEQ multiplex PCR; TCRdb's copy has only in-frame clones and leaves some out. The table lists some 200,000 clones, around 86% of them singletons, with approximately 0.74% in the top ten. The sample comprised PBMCs. These receptors all stem from a young woman in good health and CMV-seronegative.

J is TRBJ2-1 and V is TRBV6-1, with TRBD2 as a possible D gene (6 bases). The CDR3 is 16 amino acids. Per germline, CDR1 MNHNS and CDR2 SASEGT. The V gene lost 2 bases and the J gene lost 3 bases, with 14 bases spanning the gap. CDR3 DNA: TGTGCCAGCAGTGAATATGGGGGAGGCGGCTACAATGAGCAGTTCTTC. It yields the protein CASSEYGGGGYNEQFF.

The rearrangement links TRBV7-6 to TRBJ2-3; D is perhaps TRBD1 (5 bases). CDR1 is SGHVS, CDR2 FNYEAQ, per germline. V was cut by 1 base and J by 2 bases, with 13 bases left in between. The CDR3 length is 16 residues. CDR3 in DNA: TGTGCCAGCAGCTTAGATAGGGGTATCTACACAGATACGCAGTATTTT. It yields the protein CASSLDRGIYTDTQYF. The full variable domain, rest sourced from reference TRBV7-6 and TRBJ2-3, is GAGVSQSPRYKVTKRGQDVALRCDPISGHVSLYWYRQALGQGPEFLTYFNYEAQQDKSGLPNDRFSAERPEGSISTLTIQRTEQRDSAMYRCASSLDRGIYTDTQYFGPGTRLTVL.

The gene calls are TRBV19 and TRBJ1-6, with D maybe TRBD1 (5 bases). Trimming took 3 bases from V and 7 from J, leaving 13 bases between them. The germline V gene encodes CDR1 LNHDA and CDR2 SQIVND (reference sequence). The CDR3 covers 15 residues. CDR3 sequence: CASSIYDSINSPLHF. For the CDR3, the DNA is TGTGCCAGTAGTATTTATGACAGTATAAATTCACCCCTCCACTTT.

The J gene is TRBJ2-7, the V gene TRBV29-1; the match to TRBD1 covers 7 bases. The CDR3 is 13 amino acids. V lost 4 bases to trimming and J lost 3 bases; unmatched junction nucleotides: 6. From germline, CDR1 is SQVTM and CDR2 ANQGSEA. This CDR3 reads CSVVGQGVYEQYF. Written as DNA, the CDR3 is TGCAGCGTTGTAGGCCAGGGGGTCTACGAGCAGTACTTC.

This clone turned up a few times. V usage is TRBV27 and J usage is TRBJ1-5; D call uncertain. The CDR3 has 13 residues. Germline values: CDR1 MNHEY, CDR2 SMNVEV (reference sequence). Deletions cut 3 bases from V and 11 bases from J, with 14 bases between. CDR3 nucleotides: TGTGCCAGCAGTTTCGACTCGGAAGGTTCCCAGCATTTT. This encodes CASSFDSEGSQHF.

The chain couples TRBV5-6 to TRBJ2-1; TRBD2 aligns across 9 bases. Per the germline V gene, CDR1 is SGHDT and CDR2 is YYEEEE. This CDR3 contains 16 residues. The V and J ends lost 4 bases and 0 bases, in that order; junction bases with no gene match: 5. The CDR3 spells CASSHRAGGSYNEQFF. The CDR3 nucleotides read TGTGCCAGCAGCCATCGAGCGGGAGGCTCCTACAATGAGCAGTTCTTC.

V and J are TRBV27 and TRBJ2-3; 9 bases map to TRBD1. CDR1 is MNHEY and CDR2 is SMNVEV in the germline V gene (reference sequence). The CDR3 loop spans 18 amino acids. Trimming at V came to 5 bases and at J to 3 bases, leaving 15 bases not matched to a gene. This chain's CDR3 is CASSPYPITGGGTDTQYF. CDR3 nucleotide sequence: TGTGCCAGCAGTCCCTATCCCATTACAGGGGGCGGGACAGATACGCAGTATTTT.